The 7 T cell receptor beta chains given below trace back to one sample, sequenced in a study of shared clonotypes between healthy human individuals. Data came from immunoSEQ multiplex PCR; TCRdb stores just in-frame clones and leaves some out. The sample holds roughly 2,500,000 clones, roughly 93% seen once. What was sequenced was naive CD4+ T cells from PBMCs. Regarding subset: CD45RA+ positively selected. The receptors derive from a man between 18 and 29 years old in good health. Some clones in this sample may be carry-over from other donors' samples.

In its sample, this clone was seen once. The rearrangement links TRBV18 to TRBJ1-5, with a possible D match to TRBD1 (6 bases). The CDR3 extends over 14 amino acids. CDR1 and CDR2 from the germline V gene are KGHSH and LQKENI. Trimming took 3 bases from V and 4 from J, leaving 10 bases between them. CDR3 in amino acids: CASSPTGQNQPQHF. The CDR3, as DNA: TGTGCCAGCTCACCTACCGGACAGAATCAGCCCCAGCATTTT.

The CDR3 sequence is CAWSLRDRDEKLFF. The CDR3 DNA reads as TGTGCCTGGAGTCTCCGGGACAGGGATGAAAAACTGTTTTTT. The chain has TRBV30 and TRBJ1-4, with 9 bases aligning to TRBD1. The CDR3 sequence is 14 residues long. After removal of 2 bases from V and 6 bases from J, the junction contained 4 bases not matched to a gene. CDR1 is GTSNPN and CDR2 is SVGIG in the germline V gene (reference sequence). The complete variable domain, with remaining parts taken from reference TRBV30 and TRBJ1-4, reads SQTIHQWPATLVQPVGSPLSLECTVEGTSNPNLYWYRQAAGRGLQLLFYSVGIGQISSEVPQNLSASRPQDRQFILSSKKLLLSDSGFYLCAWSLRDRDEKLFFGSGTQLSVL.

As DNA, the CDR3 is TGTGCCAGTAAACTGGGACAGGGGAACACCGGGGAGCTGTTTTTT. Translating gives CASKLGQGNTGELFF. The gene calls are TRBV19 and TRBJ2-2; 9 nucleotides agree with TRBD1. J was trimmed by 1 base and V by 7 bases; bases with no gene match: 4. The CDR3 totals 15 residues. Looked up from germline, CDR1 is LNHDA and CDR2 is SQIVND (reference sequence).

The chain carries TRBV9 and TRBJ2-3; D is tentatively TRBD1 or TRBD2 (5 bases each). Germline CDR1 and CDR2: SGDLS and YYNGEE. This CDR3 comprises 17 residues. Trimming shortened V by 0 bases and J by 3 bases, and 17 bases separated the two germline ends. DNA for the CDR3: TGTGCCAGCAGCGTAGGAGGGACCCCCGGCGGGACAGATACGCAGTATTTT. It translates to CASSVGGTPGGTDTQYF.

In its sample, this clone was seen a few times. The chain employs TRBV30 and TRBJ1-1; weak D call: TRBD1 (6 bases). The CDR3 runs to 13 residues. Per germline, CDR1 GTSNPN and CDR2 SVGIG (reference sequence). V was shortened by 2 bases and J by 1 base, with 8 bases between the two germline ends. CDR3 DNA: TGTGCCTGGAGTATGGGGGCGAACACTGAAGCTTTCTTT. Its translation is CAWSMGANTEAFF.

This clone was counted a few times. The rearrangement links TRBV25-1 to TRBJ1-1; 7 bases are a match to TRBD1. Germline trimming cut 2 bases from V and 10 bases from J; bases unmatched to any gene: 7. Germline lookup yields CDR1 MGHDK and CDR2 SYGVNS. CDR3 length equals 13 residues. The CDR3 is CASSENRQGGAFF. The CDR3 nucleotides read TGTGCCAGCAGTGAAAATAGACAGGGCGGAGCTTTCTTT. Complete variable domain (other parts from reference TRBV25-1 and TRBJ1-1): EADIYQTPRYLVIGTGKKITLECSQTMGHDKMYWYQQDPGMELHLIHYSYGVNSTEKGDLSSESTVSRIRTEHFPLTLESARPSHTSQYLCASSENRQGGAFFGQGTRLTVV.

The chain combines TRBV5-1 with TRBJ2-1, with TRBD2 matching 9 bases. The CDR3 runs to 15 residues. The V gene end was trimmed by 4 bases and the J gene end by 5 bases; junction bases not matched to a gene: 7. Germline lookup yields CDR1 SGHRS and CDR2 YFSETQ. CDR3 bases: TGCGCCAGCAGCCCGCTAGCGGGAACCAACAATGAGCAGTTCTTC. Encoded protein: CASSPLAGTNNEQFF.